This T cell receptor beta chain derives from a study of T cell repertoires in cytomegalovirus infection. Background on the study: As its CMV epitopes, the study selected recently identified HLA-C-restricted and well-studied HLA-B-restricted targets. Public TCR beta signature analysis indicated the presence of both CMV infection and matching HLA type. General study findings and limits: HLA-C-restricted TCR beta clonotypes specific for CMV led the ex vivo response. Cumulated frequencies of public TCR beta families served to identify carriers of CMV plus the relevant HLA.

The junction had 4 bases not matched to a gene; V was cut back by 6 bases and J by 0 bases. Germline loops: CDR1 DFQATT, CDR2 SNEGSKA (reference sequence). The CDR3 spans 16 residues. This clonotype was counted only a few times. The antigen remains unidentified. TCRdb redid the calling of the reads with MiXCR, one entry per CDR3 protein. Of about 890,000 distinct CDR3 sequences listed, under 40% are singletons. The chain uses TRBV20-1 and TRBJ1-6; 11 nucleotides match TRBD1. The specimen was cultured CD8+ T cells from PBMCs, collected from culture after CMV antigen stimulation. The clonotype comes from a human donor in good health (CMV status not recorded). Some clones in this sample may be carry-over from other donors' samples. CDR3 coding DNA: TGCAGTGCGAGGGACAGGGGGATCTCCTATAATTCACCCCTCCACTTT. It encodes CSARDRGISYNSPLHF.